This T cell receptor beta chain was obtained from a study of beta chain features in type 1 diabetes. On this clone itself: Its antigen is not identified.

General study results and limits: Whether HLA type influences TCRB rearrangement remained unresolved here.

Every bit of the isolated RNA underwent reverse transcription, so sequencing read expressed TCRB transcripts. Sequenced by immunoSEQ multiplex PCR; TCRdb stores in-frame clones only, minus some. In the table there are some 150,000 clones, over 9.5% of which are singletons. The origin of this receptor is a man between 18 and 29 years old in good health. The sequenced material came from naive CD4+ T cells from blood.

The CDR3 coding sequence is TGTGCCTGGGGAGAGTTGAAAGGGACAGGGGACGGCTACACCTTC. Its protein product is CAWGELKGTGDGYTF. This chain uses TRBV30 with TRBJ1-2; 10 positions agree with TRBD1. The ends lost 5 bases at V and 8 bases at J; junction bases unmatched: 14. Germline V gives CDR1 GTSNPN, CDR2 SVGIG (reference sequence). This CDR3 region has 15 residues.